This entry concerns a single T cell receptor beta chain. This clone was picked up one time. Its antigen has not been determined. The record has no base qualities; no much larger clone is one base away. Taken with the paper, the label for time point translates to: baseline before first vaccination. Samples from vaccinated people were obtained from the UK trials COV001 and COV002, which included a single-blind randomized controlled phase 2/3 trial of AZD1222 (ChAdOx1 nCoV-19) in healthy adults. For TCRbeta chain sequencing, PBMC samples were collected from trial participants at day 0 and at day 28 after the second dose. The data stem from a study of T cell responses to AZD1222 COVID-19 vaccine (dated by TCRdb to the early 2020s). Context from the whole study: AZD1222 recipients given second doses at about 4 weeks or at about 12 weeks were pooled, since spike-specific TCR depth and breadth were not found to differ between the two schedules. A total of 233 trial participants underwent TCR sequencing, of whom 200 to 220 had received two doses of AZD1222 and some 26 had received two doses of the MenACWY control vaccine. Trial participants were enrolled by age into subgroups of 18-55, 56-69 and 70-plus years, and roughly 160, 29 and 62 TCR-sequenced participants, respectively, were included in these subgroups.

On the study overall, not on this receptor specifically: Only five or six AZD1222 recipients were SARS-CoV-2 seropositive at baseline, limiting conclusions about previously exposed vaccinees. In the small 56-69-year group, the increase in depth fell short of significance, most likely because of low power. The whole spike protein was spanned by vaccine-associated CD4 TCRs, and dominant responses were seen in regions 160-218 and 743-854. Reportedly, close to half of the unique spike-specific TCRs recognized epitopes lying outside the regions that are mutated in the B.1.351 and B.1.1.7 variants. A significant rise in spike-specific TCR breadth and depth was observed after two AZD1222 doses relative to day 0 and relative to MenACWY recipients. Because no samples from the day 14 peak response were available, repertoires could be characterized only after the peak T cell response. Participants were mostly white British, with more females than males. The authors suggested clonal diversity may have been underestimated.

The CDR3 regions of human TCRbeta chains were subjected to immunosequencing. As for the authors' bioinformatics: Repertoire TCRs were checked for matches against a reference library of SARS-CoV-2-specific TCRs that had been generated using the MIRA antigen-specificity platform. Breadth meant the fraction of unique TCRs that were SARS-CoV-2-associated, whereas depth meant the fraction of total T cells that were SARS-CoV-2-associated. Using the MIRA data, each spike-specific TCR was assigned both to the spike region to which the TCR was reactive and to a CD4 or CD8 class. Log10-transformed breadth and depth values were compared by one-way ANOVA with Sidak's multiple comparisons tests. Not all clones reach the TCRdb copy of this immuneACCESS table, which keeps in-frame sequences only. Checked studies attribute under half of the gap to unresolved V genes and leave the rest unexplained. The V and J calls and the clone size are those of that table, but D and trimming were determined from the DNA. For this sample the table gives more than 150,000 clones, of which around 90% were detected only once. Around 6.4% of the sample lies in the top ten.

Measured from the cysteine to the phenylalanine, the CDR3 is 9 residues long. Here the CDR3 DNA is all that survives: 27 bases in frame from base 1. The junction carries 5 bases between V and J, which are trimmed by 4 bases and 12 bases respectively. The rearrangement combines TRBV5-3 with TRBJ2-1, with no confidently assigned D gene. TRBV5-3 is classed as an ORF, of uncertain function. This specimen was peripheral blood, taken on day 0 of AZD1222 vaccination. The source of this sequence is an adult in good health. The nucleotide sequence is TGTGCCAGAAGCACCCGGCAGTTCTTC. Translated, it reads CARSTRQFF.